This T cell receptor (beta chain) derives from a study of radiation and T cells in renal cell carcinoma. Study-wide findings and caveats: Pretreatment tumor biopsies were lacking, so baseline clonotypes are unknown.

Sequenced by immunoSEQ multiplex PCR; TCRdb stores in-frame clones only, minus some. Here the sample spans around 74,000 clones, 83% being singletons. This CDR3 is 14 amino acids long. Germline V gene sequence: CDR1 MDHEN, CDR2 SYDVKM. Trimming removed 7 bases from V and 4 bases from J; junction bases left unmatched: 6. As for this clone: Antigen specificity is unknown.

Time point indicated: blood 4 weeks post-SBRT, at nephrectomy. Regarding treatment: 15 Gy SBRT to primary tumor, nephrectomy 4 weeks later. After SBRT, blood was collected at 2 and 4 weeks, plus baseline. The rearrangement links TRBV28 to TRBJ2-1; 8 bases are shared with TRBD1. This sequence originates from a woman aged 60 to 75 with renal cell carcinoma. The source was blood, collected from a patient whose treatment included radiotherapy and nephrectomy. DNA for the CDR3: TGTGCCAGCACCAAGGGGGACAGGTACAATGAGCAGTTCTTC. Translated: CASTKGDRYNEQFF.